This T cell receptor beta chain came from a study of beta chain features in type 1 diabetes. With respect to this clone: Its specificity is not known.

The germline V gene encodes CDR1 MDHEN and CDR2 SYDVKM. The CDR3 runs to 12 residues. With 2 bases removed from V and 7 bases from J, the gap between germline ends came to 8 bases. Study conclusions and caveats: TCRB CDR3 length was moderately but significantly reduced in all four CD4+ subsets of Type 1 diabetes patients. When VDJ junctions were examined, type 1 diabetes patients showed fewer insertions and more deletions.

Sequencing targeted expressed TCRB transcripts, as all isolated RNA had been reverse transcribed. The data were produced by immunoSEQ multiplex PCR, yet TCRdb's version contains in-frame clones alone and is incomplete. The sample has about 170,000 clones, roughly 7.1% seen once. The clonotype originates from a middle-aged woman with type 1 diabetes. The chain uses TRBV28 and TRBJ1-1; D is unclear. The sequenced sample was central memory CD4+ T cells from blood. The CDR3 nucleotides are TGTGCCAGCAGTTTAGTGGGCCGTGAAGCTTTCTTT. This codes for CASSLVGREAFF.